Below, 2 T cell receptor beta chains from the same sample are listed, as sequenced in a study of T cells in localized non-small cell lung cancer. Data came from immunoSEQ multiplex PCR; TCRdb stores just in-frame clones and leaves some out. The table records fewer than 1,300 clones, 30% to 35% of them present only once. The input for sequencing was normal lung tissue next to the tumor, taken before any cancer treatment. These receptors were obtained from a female donor older than 55 with stage I lung adenocarcinoma.

The chain has TRBV6-8 and TRBJ1-1; weak D call: TRBD1 (5 bases). This CDR3 contains 12 residues. The V and J ends lost 7 bases and 5 bases respectively, with 11 bases between them. Germline-derived CDR1 and CDR2 are MNHGY and SAAAGT. CDR3 nucleotides: TGTGCCAGCACCCGGGAGGGGACTGAAGCTTTCTTT. This translates into CASTREGTEAFF.

The rearrangement uses TRBV9 and TRBJ1-5; D might be TRBD1 (5 bases). CDR1 and CDR2 (germline): SGDLS, YYNGEE. This CDR3 has 13 amino acids. Deletions cut 5 bases from V and 6 bases from J, with 12 bases between. The CDR3 loop is CASSVRGAQPQHF. In nucleotides, the CDR3 is TGTGCCAGCAGTGTACGAGGGGCTCAGCCCCAGCATTTT.